The subject of this entry is one TCR beta chain. The antigen is not known. The data were obtained in a study of cytomegalovirus exposure and HLA in healthy donors. Study summary: Approximately 85 million unique TCRs from HLA-typed donors made up an early data release.

The CDR3 consists of 15 residues. CDR1 is MNHEY, CDR2 SVGAGI, per germline. The V gene lost 6 bases and the J gene lost 2 bases, with 16 bases spanning the gap. Amplification used 60 Vbeta primers and 13 Jbeta primers. Measured with immunoSEQ multiplex PCR; TCRdb has only the in-frame clones, and not every one. This table holds about 150,000 clones, 65% to 80% found once. General study results and limits: Among the CMV-associated chains, a few were confirmed in vitro as specific for CMV antigens.

Sequenced material: PBMCs. This TCR derives from a woman aged 40 to 50 in good health and CMV-seronegative. The chain joins TRBV6-5 to TRBJ2-5; D perhaps matches TRBD1 (6 bases). CDR3 in DNA: TGTGCCAGCAGGCGAACAGGGACACTACAAGAGACCCAGTACTTC. It is translated as CASRRTGTLQETQYF.